This T cell receptor (beta chain) was captured in a study of blood T cell repertoires in COVID-19. Original processing methods: Reference gene primers were amplified, and this amplification served to estimate nucleated cell counts. Profiling relied on immunoSEQ multiplex PCR, and the TCRdb table lists in-frame clones only, not all of them. Clone size and the V and J calls come from that table; the DNA yielded D and trimming. In the table there are under 400,000 clones, around 89% of which are singletons. The CDR3 runs to 13 residues. CDR1 MNHEY and CDR2 SVGEGT come from the germline V gene. V shed 5 bases and J shed 2 bases, with 9 bases lying between them.

The V and J genes are TRBV6-2 or TRBV6-3 and TRBJ1-1; D unclear. The clonotype comes from a woman in her thirties with COVID-19, enrolled during active disease. The material sequenced was peripheral blood. In DNA form, the CDR3 reads TGTGCCAGCAGTGAGGGTAGTAACACTGAAGCTTTCTTT. Translation: CASSEGSNTEAFF.